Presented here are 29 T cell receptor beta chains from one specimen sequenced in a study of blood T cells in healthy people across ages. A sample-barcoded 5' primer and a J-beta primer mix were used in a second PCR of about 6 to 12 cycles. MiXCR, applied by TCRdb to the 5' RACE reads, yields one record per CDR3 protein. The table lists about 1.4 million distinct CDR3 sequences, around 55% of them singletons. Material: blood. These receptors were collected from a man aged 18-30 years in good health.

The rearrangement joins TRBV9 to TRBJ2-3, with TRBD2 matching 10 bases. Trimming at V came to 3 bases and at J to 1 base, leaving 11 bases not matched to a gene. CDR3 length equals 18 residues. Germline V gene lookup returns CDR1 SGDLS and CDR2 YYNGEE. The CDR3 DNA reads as TGTGCCAGCAGCGCTTACCTTTTTCTAGCGGGGGGCACAGATACGCAGTATTTT. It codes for CASSAYLFLAGGTDTQYF. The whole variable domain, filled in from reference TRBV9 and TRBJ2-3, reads DSGVTQTPKHLITATGQRVTLRCSPRSGDLSVYWYQQSLDQGLQFLIQYYNGEERAKGNILERFSAQQFPDLHSELNLSSLELGDSALYFCASSAYLFLAGGTDTQYFGPGTRLTVL.

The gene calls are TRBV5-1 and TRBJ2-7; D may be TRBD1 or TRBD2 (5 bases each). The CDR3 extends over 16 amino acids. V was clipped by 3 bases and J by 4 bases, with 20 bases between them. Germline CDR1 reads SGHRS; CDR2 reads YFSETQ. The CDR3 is CASSWGRRESRYEQYF. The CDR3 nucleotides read TGCGCCAGCAGCTGGGGACGCAGGGAAAGCAGGTACGAGCAGTACTTC.

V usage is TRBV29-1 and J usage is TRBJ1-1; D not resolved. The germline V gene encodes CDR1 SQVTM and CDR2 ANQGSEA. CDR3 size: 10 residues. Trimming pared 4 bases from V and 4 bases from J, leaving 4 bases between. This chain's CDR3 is CSVGTTEAFF. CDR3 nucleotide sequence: TGCAGCGTTGGGACCACTGAAGCTTTCTTT.

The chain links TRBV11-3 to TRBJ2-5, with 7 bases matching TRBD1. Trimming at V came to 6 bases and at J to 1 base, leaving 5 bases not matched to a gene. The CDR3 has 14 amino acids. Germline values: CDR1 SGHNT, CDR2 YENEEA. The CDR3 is CASSKGAGQETQYF. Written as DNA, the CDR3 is TGTGCCAGCAGTAAGGGGGCAGGCCAAGAGACCCAGTACTTC. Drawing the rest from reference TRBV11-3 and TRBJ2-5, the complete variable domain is EAGVVQSPRYKIIEKKQPVAFWCNPISGHNTLYWYLQNLGQGPELLIRYENEEAVDDSQLPKDRFSAERLKGVDSTLKIQPAELGDSAVYLCASSKGAGQETQYFGPGTRLLVL.

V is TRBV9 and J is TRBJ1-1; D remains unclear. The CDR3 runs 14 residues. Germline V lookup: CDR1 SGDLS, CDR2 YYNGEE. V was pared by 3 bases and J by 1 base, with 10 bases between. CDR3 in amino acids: CASSGRLGNTEAFF. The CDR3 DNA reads TGTGCCAGCAGCGGCCGGCTGGGGAACACTGAAGCTTTCTTT. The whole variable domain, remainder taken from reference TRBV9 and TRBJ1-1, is DSGVTQTPKHLITATGQRVTLRCSPRSGDLSVYWYQQSLDQGLQFLIQYYNGEERAKGNILERFSAQQFPDLHSELNLSSLELGDSALYFCASSGRLGNTEAFFGQGTRLTVV.

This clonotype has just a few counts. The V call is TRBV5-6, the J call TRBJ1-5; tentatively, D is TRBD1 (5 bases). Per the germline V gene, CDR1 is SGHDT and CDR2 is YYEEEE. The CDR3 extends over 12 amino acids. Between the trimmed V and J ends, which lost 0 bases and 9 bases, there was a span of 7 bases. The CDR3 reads CASSLVGGPQHF. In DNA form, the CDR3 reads TGTGCCAGCAGCTTGGTTGGGGGGCCCCAGCATTTT.

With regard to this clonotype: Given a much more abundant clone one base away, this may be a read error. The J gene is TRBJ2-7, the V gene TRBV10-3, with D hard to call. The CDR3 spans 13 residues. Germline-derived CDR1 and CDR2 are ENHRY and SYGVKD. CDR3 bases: TGTGCCGTCAGTGATTCCCTATCCTACGAGCAGTACTTC. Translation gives CAVSDSLSYEQYF.

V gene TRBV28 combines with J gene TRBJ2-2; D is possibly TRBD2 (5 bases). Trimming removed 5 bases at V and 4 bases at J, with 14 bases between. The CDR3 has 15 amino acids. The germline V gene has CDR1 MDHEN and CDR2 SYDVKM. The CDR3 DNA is TGTGCCAGCAGTCTACATGGTGCGGGCACCGGGGAGCTGTTTTTT. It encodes CASSLHGAGTGELFF.

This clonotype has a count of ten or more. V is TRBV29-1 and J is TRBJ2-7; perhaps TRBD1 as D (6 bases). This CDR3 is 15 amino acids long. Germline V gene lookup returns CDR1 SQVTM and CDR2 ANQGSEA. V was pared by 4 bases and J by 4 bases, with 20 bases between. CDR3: CSVVPTGLSSYEQYF. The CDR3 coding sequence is TGCAGCGTTGTACCGACAGGCCTTTCCAGTTACGAGCAGTACTTC.

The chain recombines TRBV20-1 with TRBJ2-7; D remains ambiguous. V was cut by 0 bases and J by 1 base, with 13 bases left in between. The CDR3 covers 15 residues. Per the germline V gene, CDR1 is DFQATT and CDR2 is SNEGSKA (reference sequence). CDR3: CSARDPVPPSYEQYF. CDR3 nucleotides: TGCAGTGCTAGAGATCCGGTCCCGCCATCCTACGAGCAGTACTTC.

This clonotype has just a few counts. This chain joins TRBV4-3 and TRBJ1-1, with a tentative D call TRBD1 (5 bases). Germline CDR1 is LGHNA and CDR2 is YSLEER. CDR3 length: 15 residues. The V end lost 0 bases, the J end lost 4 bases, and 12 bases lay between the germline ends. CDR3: CASSQDTGGFTEAFF. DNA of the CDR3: TGCGCCAGCAGCCAAGATACTGGGGGGTTCACTGAAGCTTTCTTT.

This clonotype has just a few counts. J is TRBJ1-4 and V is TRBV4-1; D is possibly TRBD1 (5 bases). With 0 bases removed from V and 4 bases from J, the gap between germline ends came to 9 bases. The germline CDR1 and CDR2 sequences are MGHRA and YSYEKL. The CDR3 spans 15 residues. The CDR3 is CASSQEPGRNEKLFF. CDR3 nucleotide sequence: TGCGCCAGCAGCCAAGAACCGGGGCGTAATGAAAAACTGTTTTTT.

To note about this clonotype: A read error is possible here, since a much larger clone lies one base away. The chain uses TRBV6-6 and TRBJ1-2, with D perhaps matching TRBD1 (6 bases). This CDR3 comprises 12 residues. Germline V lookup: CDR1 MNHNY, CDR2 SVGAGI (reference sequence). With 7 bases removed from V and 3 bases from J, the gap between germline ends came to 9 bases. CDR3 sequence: CASNSGDYGYTF. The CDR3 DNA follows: TGTGCCAGCAACTCAGGGGACTATGGCTACACCTTC.

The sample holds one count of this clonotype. CDR3 nucleotide sequence: TGCAGTGCTAGAGATGGGACAAGTAGCACAGATACGCAGTATTTT. Translated: CSARDGTSSTDTQYF. The V call is TRBV20-1, the J call TRBJ2-3; TRBD1 is a possible D gene (6 bases). This CDR3 region has 15 residues. Trimming pared 0 bases from V and 0 bases from J, leaving 10 bases between. The germline V gene encodes CDR1 DFQATT and CDR2 SNEGSKA (reference sequence).

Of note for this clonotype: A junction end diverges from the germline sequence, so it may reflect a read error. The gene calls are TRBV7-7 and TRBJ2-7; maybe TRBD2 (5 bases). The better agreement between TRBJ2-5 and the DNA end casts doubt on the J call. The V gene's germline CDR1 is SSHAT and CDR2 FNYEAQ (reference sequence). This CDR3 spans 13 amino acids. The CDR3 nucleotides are TGTGCTAGCAGCTCCCCTTCGGGGGAGACCCAGTACTTC. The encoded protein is CASSSPSGETQYF.

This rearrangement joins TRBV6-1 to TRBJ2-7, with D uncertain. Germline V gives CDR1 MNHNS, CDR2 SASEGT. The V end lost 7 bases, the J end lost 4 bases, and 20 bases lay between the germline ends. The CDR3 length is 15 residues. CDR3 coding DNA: TGTGCCAGCACCCGAGGCGTGGTGTGGTTATACGAGCAGTACTTC. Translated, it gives CASTRGVVWLYEQYF.

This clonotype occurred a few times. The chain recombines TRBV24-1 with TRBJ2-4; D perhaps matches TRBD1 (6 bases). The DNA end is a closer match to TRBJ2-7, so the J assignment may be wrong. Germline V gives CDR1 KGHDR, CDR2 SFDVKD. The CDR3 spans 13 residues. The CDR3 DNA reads TGTGCCACCAGTGATCCTCAGGGGACCGAGCAGTACTTC. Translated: CATSDPQGTEQYF.

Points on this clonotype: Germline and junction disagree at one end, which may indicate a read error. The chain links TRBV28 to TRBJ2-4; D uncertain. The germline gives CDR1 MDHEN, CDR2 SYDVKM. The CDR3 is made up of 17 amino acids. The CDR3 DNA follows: TGTACCAGCAGTTTTCTCGATACAGTCCTAGCCAAAAACATTCAGTACTTC. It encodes CTSSFLDTVLAKNIQYF.

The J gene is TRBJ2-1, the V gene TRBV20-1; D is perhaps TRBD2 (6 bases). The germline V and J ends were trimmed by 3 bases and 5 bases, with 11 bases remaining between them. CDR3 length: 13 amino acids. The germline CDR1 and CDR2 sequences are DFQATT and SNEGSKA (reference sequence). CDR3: CSASGSMNNEQFF. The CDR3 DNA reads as TGCAGTGCTAGCGGGAGTATGAACAATGAGCAGTTCTTC.

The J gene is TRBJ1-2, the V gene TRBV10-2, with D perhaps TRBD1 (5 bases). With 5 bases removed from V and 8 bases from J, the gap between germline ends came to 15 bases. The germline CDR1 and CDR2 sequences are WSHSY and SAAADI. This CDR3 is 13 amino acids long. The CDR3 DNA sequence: TGCGCCAGCAGTCACGGGGCCAGCTACGGCTACACCTTC. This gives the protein CASSHGASYGYTF.

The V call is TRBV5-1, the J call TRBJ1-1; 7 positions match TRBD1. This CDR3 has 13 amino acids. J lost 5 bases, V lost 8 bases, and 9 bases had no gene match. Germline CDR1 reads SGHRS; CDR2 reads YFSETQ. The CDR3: CASGGQTRTEAFF. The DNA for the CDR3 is TGCGCCAGTGGGGGACAGACGAGGACTGAAGCTTTCTTT.

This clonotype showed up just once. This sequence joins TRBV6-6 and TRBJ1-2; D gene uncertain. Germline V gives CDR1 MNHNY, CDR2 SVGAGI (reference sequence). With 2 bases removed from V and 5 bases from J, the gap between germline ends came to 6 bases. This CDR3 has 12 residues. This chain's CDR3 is CASSYPEYGYTF. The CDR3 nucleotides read TGTGCCAGCAGTTACCCGGAATATGGCTACACCTTC.

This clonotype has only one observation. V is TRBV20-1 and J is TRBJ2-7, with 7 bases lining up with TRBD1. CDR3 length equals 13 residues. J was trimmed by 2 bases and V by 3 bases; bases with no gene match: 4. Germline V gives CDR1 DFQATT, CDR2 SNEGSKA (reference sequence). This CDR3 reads CSARGQPTYEQYF. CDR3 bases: TGCAGTGCTAGGGGACAGCCAACCTACGAGCAGTACTTC.

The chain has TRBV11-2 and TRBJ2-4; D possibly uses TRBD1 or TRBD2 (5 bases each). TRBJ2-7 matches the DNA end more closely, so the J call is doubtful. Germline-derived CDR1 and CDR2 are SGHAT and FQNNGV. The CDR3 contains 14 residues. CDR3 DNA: TGTGCCAGCAGCTTAGATCGGGGCGACGTCGAGCAGTACTTC. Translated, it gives CASSLDRGDVEQYF.

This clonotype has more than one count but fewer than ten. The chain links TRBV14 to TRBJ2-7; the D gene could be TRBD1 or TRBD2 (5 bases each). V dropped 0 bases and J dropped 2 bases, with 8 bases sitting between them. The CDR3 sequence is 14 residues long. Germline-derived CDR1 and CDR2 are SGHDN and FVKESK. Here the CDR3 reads CASSQEGDPYEQYF. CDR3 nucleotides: TGTGCCAGCAGCCAAGAAGGGGACCCCTACGAGCAGTACTTC.

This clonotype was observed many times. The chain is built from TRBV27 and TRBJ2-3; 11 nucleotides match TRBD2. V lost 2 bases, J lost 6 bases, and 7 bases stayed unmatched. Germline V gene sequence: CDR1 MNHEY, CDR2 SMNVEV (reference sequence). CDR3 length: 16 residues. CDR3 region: CASSLGTSGRRDTQYF. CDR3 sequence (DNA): TGTGCCAGCAGTTTAGGGACTAGCGGCCGACGGGATACGCAGTATTTT.

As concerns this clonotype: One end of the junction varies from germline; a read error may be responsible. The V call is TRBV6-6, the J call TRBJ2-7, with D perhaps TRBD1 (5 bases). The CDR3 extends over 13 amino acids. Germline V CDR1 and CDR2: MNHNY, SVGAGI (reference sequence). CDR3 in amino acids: CASSYRGAGERYF. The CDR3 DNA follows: TGTGCCAGCAGTTACCGTGGGGCTGGCGAGCGGTACTTC.

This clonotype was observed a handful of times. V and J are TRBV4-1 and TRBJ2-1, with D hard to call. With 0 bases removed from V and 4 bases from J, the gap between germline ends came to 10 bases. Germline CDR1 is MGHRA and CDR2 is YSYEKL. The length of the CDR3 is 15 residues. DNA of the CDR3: TGCGCCAGCAGCCAAGATCGTACCTGGTACAATGAGCAGTTCTTC. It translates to CASSQDRTWYNEQFF.

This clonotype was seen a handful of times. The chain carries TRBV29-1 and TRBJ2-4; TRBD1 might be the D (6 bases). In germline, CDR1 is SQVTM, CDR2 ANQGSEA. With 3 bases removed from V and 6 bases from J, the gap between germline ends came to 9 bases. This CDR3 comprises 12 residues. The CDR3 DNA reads TGCAGCGTTGACACAGGGAGAAACATTCAGTACTTC. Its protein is CSVDTGRNIQYF.